These 11 T cell receptor beta chains were all obtained from the same sample, sequenced in a study of T cell responses to AZD1222 COVID-19 vaccine. TCRdb keeps only in-frame clones here, not all; method: immunoSEQ multiplex PCR. Of 250,000 to 300,000 clones in the sample, approximately 94% were seen once. Specimen: peripheral blood, collected 28 days after the second AZD1222 dose. These receptors were obtained from an adult who received the AZD1222 COVID-19 vaccine.

The rearrangement uses TRBV7-9 and TRBJ2-3; TRBD2 is a possible D gene (7 bases). The ends were cut back, 5 bases at V and 1 base at J, with 13 bases in the middle. From germline, CDR1 is SEHNR and CDR2 FQNEAQ (reference sequence). The CDR3 loop spans 15 amino acids. CDR3 nucleotide sequence: TGTGCCAGCAGCAGGGGGGGACCACGCACAGATACGCAGTATTTT. Its translation: CASSRGGPRTDTQYF.

The chain carries TRBV28 and TRBJ1-1; D gene uncertain. From germline, CDR1 is MDHEN and CDR2 SYDVKM. The V and J ends lost 2 bases and 7 bases respectively, with 5 bases between them. The CDR3 contains 11 residues. CDR3 nucleotide sequence: TGTGCCAGCAGTTTAGGGATTGAAGCTTTCTTT. Translating it yields CASSLGIEAFF.

CDR3 in amino acids: CASSPPGLANEQYF. CDR3 bases: TGTGCCAGCAGCCCACCGGGACTAGCGAACGAGCAGTACTTC. The chain couples TRBV11-2 to TRBJ2-7; 10 bases fit TRBD2. The CDR3 is 14 residues long. The V segment lost 5 bases and the J segment 5 bases; nucleotides outside the gene matches: 6. Germline CDR1 and CDR2: SGHAT and FQNNGV.

The chain joins TRBV29-1 to TRBJ1-1, with TRBD1 as a possible D gene (5 bases). Trimming removed 7 bases from V and 7 bases from J, with 25 bases in between. CDR1 and CDR2 (germline): SQVTM, ANQGSEA. This CDR3 is built from 15 residues. This CDR3 reads CSAGTGPLGLSEAFF. The CDR3 bases are TGCAGCGCCGGGACGGGCCCCCTCGGATTAAGTGAAGCTTTCTTT.

This chain links TRBV4-1 with TRBJ2-7, with D possibly being TRBD1 (6 bases). Trimming stripped 4 bases from V and 1 base from J, with 11 bases between. CDR3 length: 14 residues. Germline CDR1 MGHRA, CDR2 YSYEKL. CDR3 sequence reads: CASSLRDNSYEQYF. The CDR3 DNA reads as TGCGCCAGCAGCCTCCGGGACAATTCCTACGAGCAGTACTTC.

The chain is built from TRBV7-3 and TRBJ2-3, with D perhaps TRBD1 (6 bases). Per germline, CDR1 SGHTA and CDR2 FQGTGA. Trimming shortened V by 3 bases and J by 5 bases, and 15 bases separated the two germline ends. The CDR3 has 15 amino acids. CDR3 nucleotide sequence: TGTGCCAGCAGCTTCGGTGGGGAAGGGGGAGATACGCAGTATTTT. Translated: CASSFGGEGGDTQYF.

V gene TRBV28 combines with J gene TRBJ2-7, with a possible D match to TRBD2 (6 bases). The germline V gene encodes CDR1 MDHEN and CDR2 SYDVKM. This CDR3 comprises 14 residues. The germline V and J ends were trimmed by 4 bases and 6 bases, with 16 bases remaining between them. The CDR3 region is CASSSSGTLGEQYF. The CDR3 bases are TGTGCCAGCAGTTCTTCCGGGACTCTAGGCGAGCAGTACTTC.

V gene TRBV5-4 combines with J gene TRBJ2-1, with 10 bases lining up with TRBD2. This CDR3 is 17 amino acids long. Germline V gives CDR1 SGHNT, CDR2 YYREEE (reference sequence). Trimming at V came to 4 bases and at J to 3 bases, leaving 10 bases not matched to a gene. The CDR3: CASSPSSSGSRYNEQFF. DNA for the CDR3: TGTGCCAGCAGCCCGTCTTCTAGCGGGAGTCGCTACAATGAGCAGTTCTTC.

The V call is TRBV2, the J call TRBJ2-5; D may match TRBD1 or TRBD2 (5 bases each). Trimming took 4 bases from V and 5 from J, leaving 20 bases between them. CDR1 is SNHLY, CDR2 FYNNEI, per germline. CDR3 size: 16 residues. CDR3 DNA: TGTGCCAGCAGTGGGGGGATTCTCTTCGGCCGGGAGACCCAGTACTTC. Translation gives CASSGGILFGRETQYF.

J is TRBJ1-1 and V is TRBV12-3 or TRBV12-4; the D gene is possibly TRBD1 (5 bases). With 6 bases removed from V and 1 base from J, the gap between germline ends came to 9 bases. The CDR3 loop spans 13 amino acids. The CDR3 reads CASSGTANTEAFF. DNA of the CDR3: TGTGCCAGCAGCGGGACCGCGAACACTGAAGCTTTCTTT.

The chain is built from TRBV4-1 and TRBJ2-1; TRBD1 aligns across 8 bases. The CDR3 length is 16 residues. J was trimmed by 4 bases and V by 1 base; bases with no gene match: 6. Germline CDR1 reads MGHRA; CDR2 reads YSYEKL. DNA of the CDR3: TGCGCCAGCAGCCAAGTGGGAGGACAGGGATACAATGAGCAGTTCTTC. Translated: CASSQVGGQGYNEQFF.